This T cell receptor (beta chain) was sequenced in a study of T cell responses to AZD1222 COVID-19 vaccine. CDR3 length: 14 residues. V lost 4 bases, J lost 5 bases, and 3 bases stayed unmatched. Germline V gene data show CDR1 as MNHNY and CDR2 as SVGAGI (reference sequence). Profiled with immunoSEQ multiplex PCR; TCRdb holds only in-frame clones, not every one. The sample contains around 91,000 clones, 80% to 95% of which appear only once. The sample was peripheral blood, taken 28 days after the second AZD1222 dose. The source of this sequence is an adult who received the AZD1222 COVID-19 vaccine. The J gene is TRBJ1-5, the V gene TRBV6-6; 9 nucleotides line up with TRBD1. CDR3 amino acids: CASSWGDRDQPQHF. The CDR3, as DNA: TGTGCCAGCAGTTGGGGGGACAGGGATCAGCCCCAGCATTTT.